These 8 T cell receptor beta chains originate from one sample sequenced in a study of CD8+ T cells in alopecia areata. In each case, RNA was isolated and then reverse transcribed into cDNA as the sequencing template. The table came from immunoSEQ multiplex PCR; TCRdb's copy has only in-frame clones and leaves some out. The data contain over 60,000 clones, 40% to 55% of them singletons. Treatment specified: oral pan-JAK inhibitor, 5-10 mg twice daily. Specimen: CD8+ T cells sorted from blood, collected around week 37, from a patient treated with tofacitinib. The receptor source for this set is a human donor with alopecia areata.

This clone was detected a few times. The chain recombines TRBV4-1 with TRBJ1-5; possibly TRBD1 for D (6 bases). The CDR3 sequence is 15 residues long. CDR1 and CDR2 from the germline V gene are MGHRA and YSYEKL. V was shortened by 0 bases and J by 4 bases, with 10 bases between the two germline ends. The CDR3 sequence is CASSQDRGENQPQHF. The CDR3 DNA follows: TGCGCCAGCAGCCAAGACAGGGGTGAGAATCAGCCCCAGCATTTT.

This clone was picked up a small number of times. J is TRBJ2-7 and V is TRBV11-2, with D possibly matching TRBD1 (6 bases). V was pared by 5 bases and J by 7 bases, with 9 bases between. Germline assignment: CDR1 SGHAT and CDR2 FQNNGV. The CDR3 is 11 amino acids. The CDR3 spells CASSRTGEQYF. CDR3 bases: TGTGCCAGCAGCCGCACAGGGGAGCAGTACTTC.

In DNA form, the CDR3 reads TGTGCCAGCAGCTTAGTCGGGCAGGGATGGACTGAAGCTTTCTTT. Protein product: CASSLVGQGWTEAFF. This rearrangement joins TRBV7-9 to TRBJ1-1; TRBD1 is a possible D gene (5 bases). CDR1 is SEHNR and CDR2 is FQNEAQ in the germline V gene (reference sequence). The CDR3 loop spans 15 amino acids. The V and J ends lost 1 base and 5 bases respectively, with 14 bases between them.

This clone was seen a few times. In DNA, the CDR3 is TGCGCCAGCAGTCGCTCACAGGGCGACTACAATGAGCAGTTCTTC. Protein sequence: CASSRSQGDYNEQFF. The chain recombines TRBV4-1 with TRBJ2-1; a weak D match, TRBD1 (6 bases). CDR1 and CDR2 from the germline V gene are MGHRA and YSYEKL. Trimming cost V 6 bases and J 3 bases, with 15 bases left between them. The CDR3 sequence is 15 residues long.

This clone was counted once. This sequence joins TRBV21-1 and TRBJ1-5. TRBV21-1 is designated a pseudogene. The CDR3 runs 13 residues. CDR3 sequence reads: CASSKGAVQPQHF. CDR3 nucleotides: TGTGCCAGCAGCAAAGGTGCGGTCCAGCCTCAGCATTTT.

The CDR3 DNA reads as TGTGCCAGCAGCCGCGGGACGGGACAAGAGACCCAGTACTTC. Translated: CASSRGTGQETQYF. This sequence joins TRBV7-9 and TRBJ2-5; a possible D gene is TRBD2 (6 bases). CDR3 length equals 14 residues. The V end was cut by 5 bases, the J end by 2 bases, with 12 bases between. Germline V lookup: CDR1 SEHNR, CDR2 FQNEAQ (reference sequence).

The count of this clone is one. The chain is built from TRBV2 and TRBJ2-7; 7 positions match TRBD1. Germline lookup yields CDR1 SNHLY and CDR2 FYNNEI. CDR3 length equals 16 residues. V shed 4 bases and J 3 bases; nucleotides not matched to a gene: 12. The CDR3 DNA is TGTGCCAGCAGTGGGGGACCGGGACAGAACCTCTACGAGCAGTACTTC. This codes for CASSGGPGQNLYEQYF.

The chain uses TRBV4-1 and TRBJ2-5; D call uncertain. Between the trimmed V and J ends, which lost 1 base and 5 bases, there was a span of 14 bases. The CDR3 extends over 15 amino acids. CDR1 and CDR2 from the germline V gene are MGHRA and YSYEKL. The CDR3 DNA reads TGCGCCAGCAGCCAAGTAGTAGGCCTCCCCGAGACCCAGTACTTC. As protein: CASSQVVGLPETQYF.